A single sample is the source of the 24 T cell receptor beta chains below, sequenced in a study of blood T cell repertoires in COVID-19. Here immunoSEQ multiplex PCR was the method, and the copy in TCRdb shows in-frame clones only, minus some. The table has some 250,000 clones, approximately 91% seen once. Sequencing was done on a sample of PBMCs or T cells enriched from blood (not recorded which). Receptors originate from a middle-aged woman with acute COVID-19.

The chain has TRBV5-5 and TRBJ1-4; 8 nucleotides line up with TRBD1. Trimming took 2 bases from V and 5 from J; bases not matched to a gene: 2. The V gene's germline CDR1 is SGHKS and CDR2 YYEKEE (reference sequence). CDR3 length: 14 residues. As DNA, the CDR3 is TGTGCCAGCAGCTTCGACAGGGGAAATGAAAAACTGTTTTTT. This codes for CASSFDRGNEKLFF.

This clone showed up just once. The chain carries TRBV19 and TRBJ1-1, with 8 bases identical to TRBD1. The CDR3 consists of 14 residues. The V and J ends lost 7 bases and 5 bases, in that order; junction bases with no gene match: 9. Germline V gene sequence: CDR1 LNHDA, CDR2 SQIVND (reference sequence). This chain's CDR3 is CASKDRERVTEAFF. CDR3 DNA: TGTGCCAGTAAGGACAGGGAAAGGGTAACTGAAGCTTTCTTT.

Concerning this clone: At one end the junction does not follow the germline gene, possibly because of a read error. The V and J genes are TRBV6-1 and TRBJ2-7; 7 bases map to TRBD2. This CDR3 is built from 14 residues. The germline V gene encodes CDR1 MNHNS and CDR2 SASEGT. The CDR3 sequence is CASSEVSWDYKQYF. In DNA, the CDR3 is TGTGCCAGCAGTGAAGTTTCGTGGGACTACAAGCAGTACTTC.

V usage is TRBV10-3 and J usage is TRBJ2-7; TRBD2 matches at 10 bases. The CDR3 runs 15 residues. With V trimmed by 7 bases and J by 5 bases, 11 bases remained unmatched. Per the germline V gene, CDR1 is ENHRY and CDR2 is SYGVKD. The CDR3 nucleotides are TGTGCCATCACCCCAATAGCGGGAGGTATCCACGAGCAGTACTTC. Protein product: CAITPIAGGIHEQYF.

The chain combines TRBV5-1 with TRBJ2-1; TRBD2 matches 8 bases. The CDR3 extends over 15 amino acids. With 4 bases clipped from V and 4 bases from J, the junction kept 7 bases outside the gene matches. Germline lookup yields CDR1 SGHRS and CDR2 YFSETQ. The CDR3 loop is CASSVLAGSYNEQFF. The CDR3 DNA follows: TGCGCCAGCAGCGTTTTAGCGGGGAGTTACAATGAGCAGTTCTTC. Together with reference TRBV5-1 and TRBJ2-1, the CDR3 gives the full variable domain: KAGVTQTPRYLIKTRGQQVTLSCSPISGHRSVSWYQQTPGQGLQFLFEYFSETQRNKGNFPGRFSGRQFSNSRSEMNVSTLELGDSALYLCASSVLAGSYNEQFFGPGTRLTVL.

This clone was detected a few times. This chain links TRBV2 with TRBJ2-5; D is undetermined. The CDR3 totals 13 residues. Trimming removed 6 bases at V and 3 bases at J, with 11 bases between. Looked up from germline, CDR1 is SNHLY and CDR2 is FYNNEI. The CDR3 DNA sequence: TGTGCCAGCAGGGCCCAGATGAAAGAGACCCAGTACTTC. It specifies CASRAQMKETQYF.

This chain joins TRBV6-5 and TRBJ1-5; the D is unclear. This CDR3 has 15 residues. CDR1 MNHEY and CDR2 SVGAGI come from the germline V gene. Trimming removed 5 bases at V and 4 bases at J, with 15 bases between. CDR3 DNA sequence: TGTGCCAGCAGTAACACGGGAAACGGGAATCAGCCCCAGCATTTT. It is translated as CASSNTGNGNQPQHF.

The chain has TRBV12-3 or TRBV12-4 and TRBJ1-4; no clear D gene. The germline V and J ends were trimmed by 7 bases and 2 bases, with 8 bases remaining between them. There are 13 residues in the CDR3. The CDR3 DNA reads TGTGCCAGCACTCCAGGTACTAATGAAAAACTGTTTTTT. Amino acid sequence: CASTPGTNEKLFF.

The chain carries TRBV7-3 and TRBJ2-1; D possibly corresponds to TRBD2 (6 bases). Germline-derived CDR1 and CDR2 are SGHTA and FQGTGA. The CDR3 sequence is 17 residues long. V was clipped by 5 bases and J by 2 bases, with 19 bases between them. The CDR3 sequence: CASSLAVGSGTYNEQFF. The CDR3 DNA is TGTGCCAGCAGCCTTGCTGTCGGGAGCGGAACCTACAATGAGCAGTTCTTC.

The gene calls are TRBV19 and TRBJ2-1, with D possibly being TRBD1 (5 bases). The ends were cut back, 2 bases at V and 8 bases at J, with 13 bases in the middle. Germline-derived CDR1 and CDR2 are LNHDA and SQIVND (reference sequence). CDR3 length: 14 residues. This CDR3 is CASSISRGWHEQFF. In DNA form, the CDR3 reads TGTGCCAGTAGTATAAGTAGGGGCTGGCATGAGCAGTTCTTC.

CDR3 sequence reads: CASSPGTGRVTQYF. CDR3 sequence (DNA): TGTGCCAGCAGCCCCGGGACAGGGAGAGTGACCCAGTACTTC. The chain joins TRBV7-9 to TRBJ2-5; 9 bases agree with TRBD1. Trimming at V came to 5 bases and at J to 7 bases, leaving 8 bases not matched to a gene. Germline loops: CDR1 SEHNR, CDR2 FQNEAQ (reference sequence). This CDR3 has 14 amino acids.

The V call is TRBV5-1, the J call TRBJ2-6; a possible D gene is TRBD1 (6 bases). With 4 bases removed from V and 3 bases from J, the gap between germline ends came to 11 bases. The CDR3 extends over 15 amino acids. CDR1 SGHRS and CDR2 YFSETQ come from the germline V gene. The CDR3 coding sequence is TGCGCCAGCAGCCAAGGGGGTGGTGGGGCCAACGTCCTGACTTTC. This codes for CASSQGGGGANVLTF.

The V call is TRBV7-8, the J call TRBJ1-5; D is unclear. Germline V lookup: CDR1 SGHVS, CDR2 FQNEAQ. The CDR3 runs 16 residues. Trimming took off 4 bases at V and 0 bases at J, with 13 bases between the two ends. The CDR3 loop is CASSYLGGDSNQPQHF. CDR3 nucleotides: TGTGCCAGCAGCTACCTCGGTGGTGATAGCAATCAGCCCCAGCATTTT.

The chain couples TRBV6-5 to TRBJ1-1; D remains unclear. This CDR3 spans 14 amino acids. V lost 5 bases and J 2 bases, leaving 12 bases between the germline ends. The germline V gene has CDR1 MNHEY and CDR2 SVGAGI. CDR3 nucleotide sequence: TGTGCCAGCAGTACTACAAGGAAAAACACTGAAGCTTTCTTT. This codes for CASSTTRKNTEAFF.

This chain joins TRBV19 and TRBJ1-1; D possibly corresponds to TRBD1 (5 bases). This CDR3 spans 16 amino acids. Trimming removed 2 bases from V and 1 base from J, with 14 bases in between. The germline gives CDR1 LNHDA, CDR2 SQIVND (reference sequence). The CDR3 DNA sequence: TGTGCCAGTAGTATAAATCCGGGTAGGGGGAACACTGAAGCTTTCTTT. Amino acid sequence: CASSINPGRGNTEAFF.

This clone was seen only once. The chain couples TRBV11-2 to TRBJ1-5; tentatively, D is TRBD1 (6 bases). This CDR3 has 14 residues. CDR1 and CDR2 from the germline V gene are SGHAT and FQNNGV. V lost 5 bases and J lost 0, with 8 bases in between. CDR3 loop: CASSLTGSNQPQHF. The DNA of the CDR3 is TGTGCCAGCAGCCTGACAGGTAGCAATCAGCCCCAGCATTTT.

This chain connects TRBV5-1 to TRBJ2-2; 9 bases are shared with TRBD1. V lost 5 bases, J lost 1 base, and 3 bases stayed unmatched. The V gene's germline CDR1 is SGHRS and CDR2 YFSETQ. This CDR3 region has 15 residues. The CDR3 region is CASRRDRVNTGELFF. CDR3 nucleotide sequence: TGCGCCAGCAGACGGGACAGGGTGAACACCGGGGAGCTGTTTTTT.

CDR3 DNA sequence: TGTGCCAGCAGCGGGGACACTATCCCTGGAAACACCATATATTTT. The encoded protein is CASSGDTIPGNTIYF. The chain carries TRBV11-2 and TRBJ1-3, with D maybe TRBD1 (6 bases). CDR1 SGHAT and CDR2 FQNNGV come from the germline V gene. Trimming left V 5 bases short and J 2 bases short, with 13 bases between. The length of the CDR3 is 15 residues.

The V and J genes are TRBV27 and TRBJ1-6; TRBD1 is a possible D gene (6 bases). The germline V and J ends were trimmed by 7 bases and 7 bases, with 14 bases remaining between them. The V gene's germline CDR1 is MNHEY and CDR2 SMNVEV (reference sequence). The CDR3 spans 14 residues. CDR3 region: CASTLQGANSPLHF. DNA of the CDR3: TGTGCCAGCACCCTACAGGGAGCAAATTCACCCCTCCACTTT.

The chain recombines TRBV6-5 with TRBJ1-2; 7 bases align to TRBD1. The ends lost 6 bases at V and 0 bases at J; junction bases unmatched: 7. Germline V gene lookup returns CDR1 MNHEY and CDR2 SVGAGI. This CDR3 is built from 15 residues. The CDR3 protein is CASSEDRRTNYGYTF. The CDR3 DNA reads as TGTGCCAGCAGCGAGGACAGGAGGACTAACTATGGCTACACCTTC.

The chain uses TRBV5-5 and TRBJ1-5; no definite D call. The V end lost 0 bases, the J end lost 7 bases, and 11 bases lay between the germline ends. Per germline, CDR1 SGHKS and CDR2 YYEKEE (reference sequence). The CDR3 consists of 14 residues. The CDR3 sequence is CASSLAVAGQPQHF. The CDR3 coding sequence is TGTGCCAGCAGCTTGGCCGTAGCTGGGCAGCCCCAGCATTTT.

The rearrangement uses TRBV7-3 and TRBJ1-1; tentative D call: TRBD1 (5 bases). CDR1 and CDR2 from the germline V gene are SGHTA and FQGTGA. The CDR3 runs 13 residues. V lost 6 bases and J lost 2, with 10 bases in between. CDR3 DNA sequence: TGTGCCAGCAGGTTGACAGAAAACACTGAAGCTTTCTTT. Translating it yields CASRLTENTEAFF. Variable domain in full (rest from reference TRBV7-3 and TRBJ1-1): GAGVSQTPSNKVTEKGKYVELRCDPISGHTALYWYRQSLGQGPEFLIYFQGTGAADDSGLPNDRFFAVRPEGSVSTLKIQRTERGDSAVYLCASRLTENTEAFFGQGTRLTVV.

The rearrangement uses TRBV2 and TRBJ1-5, with D uncertain. Trimming shortened V by 2 bases and J by 1 base, and 6 bases separated the two germline ends. The CDR3 sequence is 14 residues long. Germline CDR1 and CDR2: SNHLY and FYNNEI. The CDR3 loop reads CASSELQSNQPQHF. CDR3 in DNA: TGTGCCAGCAGTGAATTACAAAGCAATCAGCCCCAGCATTTT. The full variable domain, in which reference TRBV2 and TRBJ1-5 provide the parts outside the CDR3, is EPEVTQTPSHQVTQMGQEVILRCVPISNHLYFYWYRQILGQKVEFLVSFYNNEISEKSEIFDDQFSVERPDGSNFTLKIRSTKLEDSAMYFCASSELQSNQPQHFGDGTRLSIL.

The chain uses TRBV3-1 (or the pseudogene TRBV3-2) and TRBJ1-2; 9 positions match TRBD1. Per the germline V gene, CDR1 is LGHDT and CDR2 is YNNKEL (reference sequence). The V gene end was trimmed by 4 bases and the J gene end by 6 bases; junction bases not matched to a gene: 12. The length of the CDR3 is 16 residues. The CDR3 loop is CASSRDPGTGSDGYTF. CDR3 DNA: TGTGCCAGCAGCCGGGACCCTGGGACAGGGTCTGATGGCTACACCTTC.